Sequencing of this T cell receptor beta chain was carried out in a study of CD8+ T cells in alopecia areata. Study summary: Disease severity was quantified as SALT score of affected scalp area.

Germline CDR1 and CDR2: SNHLY and FYNNEI. The CDR3 is 11 residues long. Trimming removed 6 bases at V and 8 bases at J, with 7 bases between. Investigators isolated RNA and reverse transcribed it into cDNA to act as the sequencing template. Using immunoSEQ multiplex PCR, the repertoire was profiled, and TCRdb retains in-frame clones only, with some absent. Among about 210,000 clones, about 64% were seen once, and the ten largest hold 4% to 5%. Treatment indicated: oral pan-JAK inhibitor, 5-10 mg twice daily. The specimen was CD4+ T cells sorted from blood, collected at week 4, from a patient treated with tofacitinib. This chain joins TRBV2 and TRBJ2-2; D is uncertain. The clonotype comes from a human donor with alopecia areata. This chain's CDR3 is CASRENGELFF. For the CDR3, the DNA is TGTGCCAGCAGGGAGAATGGGGAGCTGTTTTTT.